This passage covers 16 T cell receptor beta chains from one sample sequenced in a study of blood T cell repertoires in COVID-19 (dated by TCRdb to about 2020). Libraries came from the immunoSEQ multiplex PCR assay. TCRdb holds this immuneACCESS table with in-frame rearrangements only. Some clones are missing; in checked studies, unresolved V genes explain under half, and the rest has no known cause. Across this sample there are hundreds of thousands of clones, with approximately 88% seen only once. The ten largest clonotypes hold 8% to 9% of the sample. The sample was PBMCs or T cells enriched from blood (not recorded which). These receptors were taken from a woman between 18 and 29 years old who had recovered from COVID-19.

This chain connects TRBV19 to TRBJ2-5; the match to TRBD2 covers 13 bases. CDR1 LNHDA and CDR2 SQIVND come from the germline V gene (reference sequence). V shed 0 bases, J shed 0 bases, and the junction held 4 bases outside the gene matches. The CDR3 runs to 18 residues. CDR3 in amino acids: CASSIDWTSGGYQETQYF. DNA of the CDR3: TGTGCCAGTAGTATAGATTGGACTAGCGGGGGTTACCAAGAGACCCAGTACTTC.

This clone was observed a handful of times. The chain has TRBV9 and TRBJ2-1; TRBD2 matches at 15 bases. The CDR3 is 16 amino acids. Germline loops: CDR1 SGDLS, CDR2 YYNGEE. The trim removed 4 bases at V and 8 bases at J, leaving 7 bases unmatched. CDR3 DNA: TGTGCCAGCAGCTCCGGGACTAGCGGGAGGTCCCATGAGCAGTTCTTC. As protein: CASSSGTSGRSHEQFF.

The chain links TRBV5-1 to TRBJ2-7; 8 nucleotides match TRBD2. V lost 3 bases to trimming and J lost 2 bases; unmatched junction nucleotides: 7. Per germline, CDR1 SGHRS and CDR2 YFSETQ. The CDR3 runs to 15 residues. CDR3 DNA: TGCGCCAGCAGCTGGAGATTTAGCGGGGCCTACGAGCAGTACTTC. Amino acids: CASSWRFSGAYEQYF.

The count of this clone is one. V and J are TRBV25-1 and TRBJ1-1; D uncertain. Trimming cost V 3 bases and J 1 base, with 12 bases left between them. The CDR3 runs 15 residues. CDR1 MGHDK and CDR2 SYGVNS come from the germline V gene. The CDR3 protein is CASSDPMAGNTEAFF. The CDR3 DNA follows: TGTGCCAGCAGTGATCCGATGGCAGGGAACACTGAAGCTTTCTTT.

This sequence joins TRBV30 and TRBJ1-1; TRBD1 matches at 9 bases. From germline, CDR1 is GTSNPN and CDR2 SVGIG (reference sequence). Unmatched junction bases numbered 12, after V lost 8 bases and J lost 11 bases. The CDR3 runs to 12 residues. CDR3 loop: CASSPQGASAFF. CDR3 in DNA: TGTGCCAGCTCCCCACAGGGGGCGAGCGCTTTCTTT.

The chain couples TRBV28 to TRBJ1-2, with TRBD1 matching over 7 bases. The V gene's germline CDR1 is MDHEN and CDR2 SYDVKM. The CDR3 is 15 residues long. V trimming: 5 bases; J trimming: 0 bases; junction bases outside the gene matches: 6. The CDR3 DNA is TGTGCCAGCAGTGCCCCCGGGACAGCTAACTATGGCTACACCTTC. Protein: CASSAPGTANYGYTF.

CDR3 nucleotides: TGTGCCAGCGCGGGTAGGCAGCCTTCCAATCAGCCCCAGCATTTT. Translation: CASAGRQPSNQPQHF. The chain employs TRBV6-1 and TRBJ1-5; the D is unclear. CDR1 is MNHNS and CDR2 is SASEGT in the germline V gene. The CDR3 has 15 residues. V was cut by 8 bases and J by 3 bases, with 17 bases left in between.

The CDR3 protein is CASTLAGPYNEQFF. CDR3 bases: TGTGCCAGCACCCTAGCGGGACCCTACAATGAGCAGTTCTTC. V gene TRBV5-6 combines with J gene TRBJ2-1; 9 positions agree with TRBD2. The ends lost 6 bases at V and 2 bases at J; junction bases unmatched: 3. Germline V gene data show CDR1 as SGHDT and CDR2 as YYEEEE. This CDR3 contains 14 residues.

V usage is TRBV27 and J usage is TRBJ1-1; D call uncertain. The CDR3 length is 12 residues. Germline V CDR1 and CDR2: MNHEY, SMNVEV (reference sequence). Between the trimmed V and J ends, which lost 7 bases and 6 bases, there was a span of 12 bases. The CDR3 DNA sequence: TGTGCCAGCAAAAATCAGAGGGCTGAAGCTTTCTTT. It translates to CASKNQRAEAFF.

The chain has TRBV19 and TRBJ1-1, with unresolved D. The CDR3 consists of 11 residues. V lost 5 bases, J lost 2 bases, and 3 bases lay in between. Germline V gives CDR1 LNHDA, CDR2 SQIVND (reference sequence). The CDR3 region is CASSPNTEAFF. Here the CDR3 DNA reads TGTGCCAGTAGTCCAAACACTGAAGCTTTCTTT.

This clone was seen only once. The chain has TRBV11-1 and TRBJ2-2; TRBD2 matches 12 bases. V dropped 7 bases and J dropped 6; count of bases not matched to a gene: 9. The CDR3 consists of 16 residues. Germline V gives CDR1 SGHAT, CDR2 FQDESV (reference sequence). CDR3 in amino acids: CASTAMTSGRPGELFF. The CDR3 nucleotides read TGTGCCAGCACCGCGATGACTAGCGGGAGACCCGGGGAGCTGTTTTTT.

The gene calls are TRBV27 and TRBJ2-7, with TRBD1 as a possible D gene (6 bases). In germline, CDR1 is MNHEY, CDR2 SMNVEV (reference sequence). Trimming shortened V by 6 bases and J by 6 bases, and 9 bases separated the two germline ends. There are 11 residues in the CDR3. The CDR3 spells CASSRGGEQYF. CDR3 nucleotides: TGTGCCAGCAGCAGAGGGGGCGAGCAGTACTTC.

This chain connects TRBV6-5 to TRBJ1-2; 11 nucleotides match TRBD1. Germline CDR1 MNHEY, CDR2 SVGAGI. This CDR3 contains 16 residues. V dropped 0 bases and J dropped 4; count of bases not matched to a gene: 4. This chain's CDR3 is CASSYSGTGGFYGYTF. For the CDR3, the DNA is TGTGCCAGCAGTTACTCAGGGACAGGGGGGTTCTATGGCTACACCTTC.

The genes are TRBV4-2 and TRBJ1-5; maybe TRBD1 (6 bases). This CDR3 has 19 residues. In germline, CDR1 is LGHNA, CDR2 YNFKEQ. Trimming left V 1 base short and J 2 bases short, with 21 bases between. The chain's CDR3 is CASSQASPGVPLGNQPQHF. The CDR3, as DNA: TGTGCCAGCAGCCAAGCCTCCCCAGGGGTCCCTTTAGGCAATCAGCCCCAGCATTTT.

This sequence joins TRBV12-3 or TRBV12-4 and TRBJ1-5; D ambiguous. The V end lost 0 bases, the J end lost 6 bases, and 6 bases lay between the germline ends. There are 13 residues in the CDR3. CDR3 DNA: TGTGCCAGCAGTTTAGCGCTAGGTCAGCCCCAGCATTTT. Encoded protein: CASSLALGQPQHF.

V and J are TRBV7-3 and TRBJ1-1; D call uncertain. The CDR3 totals 13 residues. Germline V gene sequence: CDR1 SGHTA, CDR2 FQGTGA. Deletions cut 2 bases from V and 1 base from J, with 5 bases between. The CDR3 loop reads CASSLYRNTEAFF. The CDR3 DNA reads TGTGCCAGCAGCTTATACAGGAACACTGAAGCTTTCTTT.